This TCR beta chain was captured by sequencing in a study of radiation and T cells in renal cell carcinoma. Assay used: immunoSEQ multiplex PCR; TCRdb lists only in-frame clones, some missing. The sample records about 130,000 clones, roughly 84% being singletons. V lost 4 bases and J 7 bases, leaving 19 bases between the germline ends. The CDR3 extends over 15 amino acids. Germline V lookup: CDR1 SGHTA, CDR2 FQGNSA. Regarding time point: baseline pretreatment blood. Documented treatment: 15 Gy SBRT to primary tumor, nephrectomy 4 weeks later. The tumor was a clear cell renal cell carcinoma. The specimen was blood, collected from a patient whose treatment included radiotherapy and nephrectomy. This receptor was taken from a woman aged 50 to 65 with renal cell carcinoma. The rearrangement links TRBV7-2 to TRBJ1-2, with D possibly matching TRBD1 (6 bases). In nucleotides, the CDR3 is TGTGCCAGCAGCTCGATTAGGGGGGTAGCAGGTGGCTACACCTTC. Residues: CASSSIRGVAGGYTF.